The rows below give T cell receptor beta chains drawn from one sample of a study of CXCR3-negative and CXCR3-positive naive CD8 T cells. TCRdb processed the 5' RACE reads again and assigns one entry to each CDR3 protein, with no DNA. The sample totals about 90,000 distinct CDR3 sequences. Material: naive CXCR3+ CD8+ T cells from blood. These receptors originate from a human donor in good health. Some clones in this sample may be carry-over from other donors' samples. The CDR3 runs from the conserved cysteine through the conserved F or W.

V gene	J gene	CDR3 protein
TRBV19	TRBJ2-2	CASSTARGVGGELFF
TRBV15	TRBJ2-1	CATSSPGQSYNEQFF
TRBV27	TRBJ1-1	CASTSGMGGTEAFF
TRBV25-1	TRBJ2-7	CASSEFRLAGIYEQYF
TRBV15	TRBJ2-5	CATSSRGRGETQYF
TRBV25-1	TRBJ2-3	CASSEWGTSTDTQYF
TRBV28	TRBJ2-1	CASSSDIGTRNEQFF
TRBV4-2	TRBJ2-7	CASSHGQGNPYEQYF
TRBV7-8	TRBJ2-3	CASSTPNRGKGDTQYF
TRBV5-5	TRBJ1-1	CASSLTGNTEAFF
TRBV20-1	TRBJ2-7	CSASGVYEQYF
TRBV6-5	TRBJ2-7	CASSYSPYEQYF
TRBV27	TRBJ2-7	CASSSPGTGDYEQYF
TRBV28	TRBJ2-3	CASSQRTSTDTQYF
TRBV28	TRBJ1-2	CASSLWEQNYGYTF
TRBV6-5	TRBJ1-1	CASLMGAGTEAFF
TRBV7-9	TRBJ2-1	CASSPESSEQFF
TRBV5-1	TRBJ2-7	CASSFDYLRYEQYF
TRBV4-1	TRBJ1-1	CASSLRPQGLTEAFF
TRBV28	TRBJ2-1	CASSPGGREQFF
TRBV10-3	TRBJ2-5	CAISEKRTGGKETQYF
TRBV11-2	TRBJ2-1	CASISYNEQFF
TRBV14	TRBJ2-2	CVSGWATGELFF
TRBV12-3/TRBV12-4	TRBJ2-7	CASSLVAQGDEQYF
TRBV9	TRBJ2-1	CASSPRPDSNNEQFF
TRBV6-4	TRBJ2-1	CASSAGNSYNEQFF
TRBV6-5	TRBJ2-7	CASSYGGSTYEQYF
TRBV29-1	TRBJ1-1	CSVQRGGEAFF
TRBV28	TRBJ1-5	CASSSTGNQPQHF
TRBV4-3	TRBJ2-7	CASSQMGLGPYEQYF
TRBV27	TRBJ2-5	CASSPAEVTKETQYF
TRBV4-1	TRBJ1-5	CASSQDLGVSNQPQHF
TRBV5-5	TRBJ1-2	CASSSRDRDYGYTF
TRBV7-2	TRBJ1-1	CASRLMAAGLTEAFF
TRBV5-1	TRBJ2-7	CASSLRTGSYEQYF
TRBV12-3/TRBV12-4	TRBJ1-4	CASRPDGTNEKLFF
TRBV9	TRBJ1-2	CASSAEGGSYGYTF
TRBV12-3/TRBV12-4	TRBJ2-7	CASSVTGAATVSYEQYF
TRBV19	TRBJ1-1	CASSTYRRGARGTEAFF
TRBV15	TRBJ2-7	CATSVDRVGYEQYF
TRBV27	TRBJ2-7	CASSPGATYEQYF
TRBV27	TRBJ2-2	CATTKAAGVNGELFF
TRBV3-2	TRBJ1-2	CASSCPGQLFGYTF